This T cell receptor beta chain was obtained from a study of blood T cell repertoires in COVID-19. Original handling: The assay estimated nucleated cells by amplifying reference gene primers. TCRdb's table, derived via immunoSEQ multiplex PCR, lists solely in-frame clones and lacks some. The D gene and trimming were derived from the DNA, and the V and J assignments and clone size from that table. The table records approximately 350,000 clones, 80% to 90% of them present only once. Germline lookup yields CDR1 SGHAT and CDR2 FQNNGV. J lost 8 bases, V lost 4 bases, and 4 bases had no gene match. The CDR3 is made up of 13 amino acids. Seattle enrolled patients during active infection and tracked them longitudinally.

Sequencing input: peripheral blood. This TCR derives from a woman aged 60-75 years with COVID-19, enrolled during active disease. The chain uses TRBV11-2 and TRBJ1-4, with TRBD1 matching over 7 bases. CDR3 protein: CASSWTGPEKLFF. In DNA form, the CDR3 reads TGTGCCAGCAGCTGGACAGGTCCAGAAAAACTGTTTTTT. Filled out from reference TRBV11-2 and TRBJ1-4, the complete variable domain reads EAGVAQSPRYKIIEKRQSVAFWCNPISGHATLYWYQQILGQGPKLLIQFQNNGVVDDSQLPKDRFSAERLKGVDSTLKIQPAKLEDSAVYLCASSWTGPEKLFFGSGTQLSVL.